This T cell receptor beta chain was retrieved from a study of control samples from healthy donors and cancer patients. The CDR3 consists of 11 residues. From germline, CDR1 is SGHNT and CDR2 YYREEE (reference sequence). V was pared by 2 bases and J by 4 bases, with 4 bases between. Libraries were prepared by immunoSEQ multiplex PCR; TCRdb keeps only in-frame clonotypes and omits some of them. Of approximately 150,000 clones listed, just under 90% are singletons. This clonotype originated in a man aged 45-60 years with head and neck cancer. The sequenced sample consisted of PBMCs. The chain uses TRBV5-4 and TRBJ2-7; D gene uncertain. The CDR3 spells CASSFAYEQYF. The CDR3 nucleotides are TGTGCCAGCAGCTTCGCGTACGAGCAGTACTTC.